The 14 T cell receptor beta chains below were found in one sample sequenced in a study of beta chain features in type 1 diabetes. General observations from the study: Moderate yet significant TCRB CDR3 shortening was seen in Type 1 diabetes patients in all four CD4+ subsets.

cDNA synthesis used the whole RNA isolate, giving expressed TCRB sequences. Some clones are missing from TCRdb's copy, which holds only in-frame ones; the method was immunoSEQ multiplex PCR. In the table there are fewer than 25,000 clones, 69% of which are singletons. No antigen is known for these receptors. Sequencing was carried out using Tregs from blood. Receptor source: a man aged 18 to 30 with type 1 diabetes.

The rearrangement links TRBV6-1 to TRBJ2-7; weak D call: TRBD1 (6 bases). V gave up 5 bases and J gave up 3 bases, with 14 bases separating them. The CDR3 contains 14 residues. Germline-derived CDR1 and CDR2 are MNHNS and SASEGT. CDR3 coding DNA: TGTGCCAGCAGTCCGTCCCAGGGGAACTACGAGCAGTACTTC. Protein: CASSPSQGNYEQYF.

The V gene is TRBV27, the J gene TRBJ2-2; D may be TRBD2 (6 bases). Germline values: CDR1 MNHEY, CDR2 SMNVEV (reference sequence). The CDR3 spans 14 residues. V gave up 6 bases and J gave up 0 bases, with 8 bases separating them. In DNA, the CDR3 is TGTGCCAGCAGGACTAGTTCGAACACCGGGGAGCTGTTTTTT. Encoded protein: CASRTSSNTGELFF.

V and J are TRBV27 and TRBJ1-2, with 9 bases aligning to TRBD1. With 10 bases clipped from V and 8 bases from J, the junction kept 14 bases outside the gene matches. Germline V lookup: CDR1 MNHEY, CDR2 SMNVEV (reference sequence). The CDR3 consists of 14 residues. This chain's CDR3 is CATRTGAPFKGYTF. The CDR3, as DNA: TGTGCCACCAGGACAGGGGCCCCCTTTAAGGGCTACACCTTC.

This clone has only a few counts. CDR3: CASSHGSNQPQHF. The DNA for the CDR3 is TGTGCCAGCAGCCACGGGAGCAATCAGCCCCAGCATTTT. This rearrangement joins TRBV14 to TRBJ1-5, with D unclear. Germline CDR1 is SGHDN and CDR2 is FVKESK. V was cut by 3 bases and J by 1 base, with 4 bases left in between. This CDR3 contains 13 residues.

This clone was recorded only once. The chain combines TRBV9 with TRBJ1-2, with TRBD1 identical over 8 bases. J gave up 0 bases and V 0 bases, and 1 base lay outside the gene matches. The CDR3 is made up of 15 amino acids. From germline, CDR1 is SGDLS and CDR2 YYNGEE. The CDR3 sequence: CASSVGTGTNYGYTF. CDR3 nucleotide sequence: TGTGCCAGCAGCGTAGGGACAGGGACTAACTATGGCTACACCTTC.

The CDR3 DNA is TGTGCCAGCAGCCGGACAGGGACTGAAAAACTGTTTTTT. Its protein product is CASSRTGTEKLFF. This sequence joins TRBV7-2 and TRBJ1-4, with 8 positions matching TRBD1. Germline V gives CDR1 SGHTA, CDR2 FQGNSA. The CDR3 extends over 13 amino acids. V was pared by 5 bases and J by 7 bases, with 3 bases of the junction left unmatched.

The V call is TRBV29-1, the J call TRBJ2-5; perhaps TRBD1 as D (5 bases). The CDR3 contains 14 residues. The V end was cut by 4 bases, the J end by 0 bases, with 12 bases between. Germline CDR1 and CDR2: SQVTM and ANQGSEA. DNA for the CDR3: TGCAGCGTTGTTGACAGACCGTACCAAGAGACCCAGTACTTC. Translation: CSVVDRPYQETQYF. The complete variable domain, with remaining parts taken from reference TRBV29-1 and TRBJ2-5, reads SAVISQKPSRDICQRGTSLTIQCQVDSQVTMMFWYRQQPGQSLTLIATANQGSEATYESGFVIDKFPISRPNLTFSTLTVSNMSPEDSSIYLCSVVDRPYQETQYFGPGTRLLVL.

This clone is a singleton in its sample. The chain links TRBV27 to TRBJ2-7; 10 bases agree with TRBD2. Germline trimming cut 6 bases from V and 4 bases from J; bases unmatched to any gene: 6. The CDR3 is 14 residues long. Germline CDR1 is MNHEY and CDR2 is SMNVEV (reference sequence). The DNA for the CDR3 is TGTGCCAGCAGACTACTAGCGGGACTTTACGAGCAGTACTTC. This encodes CASRLLAGLYEQYF.

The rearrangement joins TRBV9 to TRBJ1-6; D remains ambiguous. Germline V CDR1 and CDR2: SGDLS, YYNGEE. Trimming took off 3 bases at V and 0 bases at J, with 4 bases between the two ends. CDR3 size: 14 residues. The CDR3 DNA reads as TGTGCCAGCAGCGGTAGCTCCTATAATTCACCCCTCCACTTT. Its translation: CASSGSSYNSPLHF.

The CDR3 DNA follows: TGTGCCAGCTCTAAGGATGGCGGGAGGGCCAAAGATACGCAGTATTTT. Encoded protein: CASSKDGGRAKDTQYF. V gene TRBV21-1 combines with J gene TRBJ2-3; TRBD2 is the table's D call, not checked against the DNA. TRBV21-1 is listed as a pseudogene. The CDR3 contains 16 residues.

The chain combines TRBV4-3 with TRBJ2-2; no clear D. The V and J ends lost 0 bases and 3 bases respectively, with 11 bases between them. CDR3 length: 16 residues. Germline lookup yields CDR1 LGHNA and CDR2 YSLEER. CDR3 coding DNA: TGCGCCAGCAGCCAAGATTCGGTGTCCTACACCGGGGAGCTGTTTTTT. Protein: CASSQDSVSYTGELFF.

The CDR3 is CASSRLAGGSNEQFF. The CDR3 DNA is TGTGCCAGCAGCCGCCTAGCGGGAGGGTCTAATGAGCAGTTCTTC. The genes are TRBV5-6 and TRBJ2-1, with 12 nucleotides matching TRBD2. After removal of 4 bases from V and 7 bases from J, the junction contained 6 bases not matched to a gene. Germline CDR1 reads SGHDT; CDR2 reads YYEEEE. The CDR3 consists of 15 residues.

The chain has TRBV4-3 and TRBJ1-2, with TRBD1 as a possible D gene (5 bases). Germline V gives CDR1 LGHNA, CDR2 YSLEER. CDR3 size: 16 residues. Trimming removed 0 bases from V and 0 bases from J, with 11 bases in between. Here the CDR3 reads CASSQDHTGSNYGYTF. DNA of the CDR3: TGCGCCAGCAGCCAAGATCACACAGGTTCTAACTATGGCTACACCTTC.

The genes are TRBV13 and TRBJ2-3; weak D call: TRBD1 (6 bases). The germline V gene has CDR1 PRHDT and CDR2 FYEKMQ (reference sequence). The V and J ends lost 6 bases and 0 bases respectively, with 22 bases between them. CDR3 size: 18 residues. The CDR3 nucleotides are TGTGCCAGCAGTCCTTCCGGGACAAGAATCACTAGCACAGATACGCAGTATTTT. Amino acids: CASSPSGTRITSTDTQYF.